These 26 T cell receptor beta chains were all obtained from the same sample, sequenced in a study of T cells in Graves' hyperthyroidism and ophthalmopathy. The source material, RNA transcripts, was used to amplify TCR beta CDR3 regions. HTBI primers drove first-round RT-PCR of the TCR CDR3. A single record per CDR3 protein comes from TCRdb applying MiXCR to the multiplex PCR reads. The sample lists about 740,000 distinct CDR3 sequences, 11% to 15% occurring once. Sequenced material: blood. These receptors were collected from a woman aged 18-35 years with Graves' hyperthyroidism.

V and J are TRBV10-3 and TRBJ2-3, with a weak D call TRBD2 (6 bases). The CDR3 has 13 amino acids. CDR1 and CDR2 (germline): ENHRY, SYGVKD. V gave up 7 bases and J gave up 3 bases, with 11 bases separating them. CDR3 bases: TGTGCCATCAATCGGGACTTAACAGATACGCAGTATTTT. It specifies CAINRDLTDTQYF.

This clonotype showed up just a few times. The chain joins TRBV14 to TRBJ2-7; D is ambiguous. Trimming stripped 5 bases from V and 4 bases from J, with 18 bases between. Germline CDR1 reads SGHDN; CDR2 reads FVKESK. The CDR3 is 15 residues long. CDR3 in amino acids: CASSEVNLLPYEQYF. Here the CDR3 DNA reads TGTGCCAGCAGCGAGGTAAACCTCCTTCCTTACGAGCAGTACTTC.

There are a few counts of this clonotype. The chain recombines TRBV24-1 with TRBJ2-2; maybe TRBD2 (6 bases). The CDR3 sequence is 13 residues long. CDR1 KGHDR and CDR2 SFDVKD come from the germline V gene. V was pared by 9 bases and J by 7 bases, with 14 bases between. The CDR3 region is CATHGGMYGELFF. The CDR3 DNA reads TGTGCCACCCATGGGGGGATGTACGGGGAGCTGTTTTTT.

Many counts were recorded for this clonotype. The J gene is TRBJ2-5, the V gene TRBV27; maybe TRBD1 (6 bases). The CDR3 loop spans 15 amino acids. Germline loops: CDR1 MNHEY, CDR2 SMNVEV (reference sequence). Trimming removed 5 bases from V and 4 bases from J, with 17 bases in between. The CDR3 here is CASSPQGPLGETQYF. In DNA form, the CDR3 reads TGTGCCAGCAGTCCCCAGGGGCCCCTGGGAGAGACCCAGTACTTC.

The chain is built from TRBV19 and TRBJ1-2; D remains ambiguous. Trimming removed 6 bases at V and 0 bases at J, with 11 bases between. Germline assignment: CDR1 LNHDA and CDR2 SQIVND (reference sequence). The CDR3 contains 14 residues. Here the CDR3 reads CASSPGRSNYGYTF. CDR3 in DNA: TGTGCCAGTAGCCCCGGACGATCTAACTATGGCTACACCTTC. Full variable domain (missing parts from reference TRBV19 and TRBJ1-2): DGGITQSPKYLFRKEGQNVTLSCEQNLNHDAMYWYRQDPGQGLRLIYYSQIVNDFQKGDIAEGYSVSREKKESFPLTVTSAQKNPTAFYLCASSPGRSNYGYTFGSGTRLTVV.

The chain couples TRBV30 to TRBJ1-5; weak D call: TRBD1 (5 bases). V was clipped by 5 bases and J by 9 bases, with 11 bases between them. The germline V gene has CDR1 GTSNPN and CDR2 SVGIG (reference sequence). The CDR3 consists of 11 residues. This CDR3 is CAWGALGPQHF. The DNA of the CDR3 is TGTGCCTGGGGGGCCCTGGGGCCCCAGCATTTT.

V usage is TRBV14 and J usage is TRBJ2-2; D not resolved. Germline V CDR1 and CDR2: SGHDN, FVKESK. The CDR3 totals 16 residues. V lost 3 bases, J lost 1 base, and 12 bases lay in between. In DNA, the CDR3 is TGTGCCAGCAGCCACTCCTACCGGAGGAACACCGGGGAGCTGTTTTTT. Encoded protein: CASSHSYRRNTGELFF.

This clonotype was counted many times. The chain carries TRBV3-1 and TRBJ1-2, with TRBD1 identical over 10 bases. V lost 6 bases and J lost 2; bases outside the gene matches: 3. The CDR3 is 14 amino acids. The germline V gene encodes CDR1 LGHDT and CDR2 YNNKEL (reference sequence). The CDR3 loop reads CASRGTGVNYGYTF. CDR3 nucleotide sequence: TGTGCCAGCAGGGGGACAGGGGTAAACTATGGCTACACCTTC.

V usage is TRBV12-3 or TRBV12-4 and J usage is TRBJ2-5; 9 bases map to TRBD1. This CDR3 is 14 amino acids long. V trimming: 7 bases; J trimming: 1 base; junction bases outside the gene matches: 4. CDR3 in DNA: TGTGCCAGCACCCCGGGACAGGGCCAAGAGACCCAGTACTTC. Its translation is CASTPGQGQETQYF.

The genes are TRBV29-1 and TRBJ1-2, with 9 bases aligning to TRBD1. CDR1 and CDR2 (germline): SQVTM, ANQGSEA. With 6 bases clipped from V and 0 bases from J, the junction kept 11 bases outside the gene matches. The CDR3 consists of 16 residues. This CDR3 reads CSVAALGTGPNYGYTF. CDR3 nucleotide sequence: TGCAGCGTGGCTGCGCTGGGGACAGGGCCTAACTATGGCTACACCTTC.

This clonotype has ten or more counts. The chain links TRBV30 to TRBJ2-7; 7 bases are a match to TRBD1. The V gene end was trimmed by 1 base and the J gene end by 3 bases; junction bases not matched to a gene: 12. There are 16 residues in the CDR3. Germline CDR1 is GTSNPN and CDR2 is SVGIG (reference sequence). The CDR3 bases are TGTGCCTGGAGTGGTCTCGAACAGGGGTCTTACTACGAGCAGTACTTC. Protein: CAWSGLEQGSYYEQYF.

This clonotype was counted only a few times. In DNA, the CDR3 is TGCAGCGTTGTCAAGCACGTTCGGAAGAGGGGTTTCTACGAGCAGTACTTC. Translation: CSVVKHVRKRGFYEQYF. The chain has TRBV29-1 and TRBJ2-7; D assignment may be TRBD1 or TRBD2 (5 bases each). The V end was cut by 4 bases, the J end by 3 bases, with 25 bases between. The CDR3 length is 17 residues. CDR1 and CDR2 from the germline V gene are SQVTM and ANQGSEA.

Concerning this clonotype: One junction end does not reproduce the germline sequence, and a read error may be involved. V usage is TRBV2 and J usage is TRBJ1-1; 9 bases fit TRBD1. The CDR3 runs 13 residues. Per the germline V gene, CDR1 is SNHLY and CDR2 is FYNNEI. The CDR3: CASSEAGTGTSSF. The DNA of the CDR3 is TGTGCCAGCAGTGAAGCCGGGACAGGGACTTCTTCCTTT.

This clonotype was seen at least ten times. V gene TRBV4-1 combines with J gene TRBJ1-5; the D is unclear. The V gene's germline CDR1 is MGHRA and CDR2 YSYEKL. V was shortened by 1 base and J by 4 bases, with 5 bases between the two germline ends. The CDR3 loop spans 13 amino acids. CDR3: CASSQGGNQPQHF. CDR3 bases: TGCGCCAGCAGCCAAGGGGGAAATCAGCCCCAGCATTTT.

The chain combines TRBV30 with TRBJ2-1, with a tentative D call TRBD1 (6 bases). CDR3 length: 12 amino acids. V was clipped by 1 base and J by 12 bases, with 13 bases between them. Germline V gene data show CDR1 as GTSNPN and CDR2 as SVGIG (reference sequence). The CDR3 nucleotides read TGTGCCTGGAGTGCGGACAGCACTAGGCAGTTCTTC. Its translation: CAWSADSTRQFF.

CDR3 sequence reads: CASSYSPGLGEAFF. CDR3 nucleotides: TGTGCCAGCAGTTACTCACCGGGACTCGGTGAAGCTTTCTTT. V is TRBV6-5 and J is TRBJ1-1; TRBD1 is a possible D gene (5 bases). CDR3 length equals 14 residues. Germline CDR1 and CDR2: MNHEY and SVGAGI. V dropped 0 bases and J dropped 7 bases, with 12 bases sitting between them.

This chain joins TRBV29-1 and TRBJ2-7, with 14 bases that match TRBD2. The CDR3 totals 17 residues. Germline V gene data show CDR1 as SQVTM and CDR2 as ANQGSEA. V was clipped by 6 bases and J by 7 bases; unmatched bases: 17. CDR3 in amino acids: CSVGQGWTSGRRHEQYF. In DNA form, the CDR3 reads TGCAGCGTCGGACAGGGCTGGACTAGCGGGAGGCGACATGAGCAGTACTTC.

There are many counts of this clonotype. The chain has TRBV20-1 and TRBJ1-2; D is undetermined. The CDR3 spans 13 residues. Looked up from germline, CDR1 is DFQATT and CDR2 is SNEGSKA (reference sequence). V was pared by 4 bases and J by 2 bases, with 11 bases between. The CDR3 DNA sequence: TGCAGTGCTACGGGGAAAGACAACTATGGCTACACCTTC. The encoded protein is CSATGKDNYGYTF.

This clonotype was seen a few times. The CDR3 protein is CAIRGTGMNTEAFF. As DNA, the CDR3 is TGTGCCATCAGGGGGACGGGAATGAACACTGAAGCTTTCTTT. V usage is TRBV10-3 and J usage is TRBJ1-1; a weak D match, TRBD1 (5 bases). The CDR3 is 14 amino acids. V lost 6 bases and J lost 0, with 11 bases in between. The germline V gene encodes CDR1 ENHRY and CDR2 SYGVKD.

This chain links TRBV24-1 with TRBJ2-1, with D unresolved. CDR1 and CDR2 (germline): KGHDR, SFDVKD. V was pared by 1 base and J by 10 bases, with 7 bases between. The CDR3 contains 12 residues. CDR3 residues: CATSDFVGEQFF. Here the CDR3 DNA reads TGTGCCACCAGTGATTTCGTTGGAGAGCAGTTCTTC.

This clonotype was counted at least ten times. Sequence at one end of the junction differs from germline and may be a read error. This chain uses TRBV5-1 with TRBJ2-7; maybe TRBD2 (5 bases). The CDR3 has 15 residues. The germline gives CDR1 SGHRS, CDR2 YFSETQ. CDR3 amino acids: CASSLMMLASSEQYF. CDR3 in DNA: TGCGCCAGCAGCTTGATGATGCTAGCCTCCTCCGAGCAGTACTTC.

This clonotype has just one count. The gene calls are TRBV4-1 and TRBJ1-1; possible D gene TRBD1, 5 bases. The germline V gene has CDR1 MGHRA and CDR2 YSYEKL. Trimming stripped 3 bases from V and 10 bases from J, with 15 bases between. The CDR3 totals 13 residues. In nucleotides, the CDR3 is TGCGCCAGCAGCCAGGTGACAGCCCCCGGAGCTTTCTTT. Its translation: CASSQVTAPGAFF.

This clonotype has a count of ten or more. The chain employs TRBV28 and TRBJ2-6, with 13 nucleotides matching TRBD2. Trimming removed 5 bases from V and 3 bases from J; junction bases left unmatched: 4. Germline loops: CDR1 MDHEN, CDR2 SYDVKM. The CDR3 has 17 amino acids. The CDR3 coding sequence is TGTGCCAGCAGTAGTGGGACTAGCGGGATTGGGGCCAACGTCCTGACTTTC. Translation: CASSSGTSGIGANVLTF.

There are many counts of this clonotype. This chain uses TRBV30 with TRBJ2-7; maybe TRBD2 (5 bases). The CDR3 loop spans 14 amino acids. Germline assignment: CDR1 GTSNPN and CDR2 SVGIG (reference sequence). Trimming removed 0 bases at V and 0 bases at J, with 9 bases between. This CDR3 is CAWSVDYTSYEQYF. As DNA, the CDR3 is TGTGCCTGGAGTGTAGACTATACCTCCTACGAGCAGTACTTC.

This clonotype was recorded many times. V and J are TRBV11-2 and TRBJ1-2; D remains ambiguous. The CDR3 has 16 residues. V was shortened by 2 bases and J by 4 bases, with 17 bases between the two germline ends. Germline CDR1 is SGHAT and CDR2 is FQNNGV. CDR3 residues: CASSLWPPRRGYGYTF. CDR3 bases: TGTGCCAGCAGCTTATGGCCCCCCCGTCGCGGCTATGGCTACACCTTC.

In its sample, this clonotype was seen many times. The chain is built from TRBV28 and TRBJ2-3; D gene unclear. The CDR3 loop spans 12 amino acids. The ends were cut back, 6 bases at V and 4 bases at J, with 8 bases in the middle. Per the germline V gene, CDR1 is MDHEN and CDR2 is SYDVKM. The CDR3 bases are TGTGCCAGCAGGGCCTCTTCAGATACGCAGTATTTT. Its translation is CASRASSDTQYF.